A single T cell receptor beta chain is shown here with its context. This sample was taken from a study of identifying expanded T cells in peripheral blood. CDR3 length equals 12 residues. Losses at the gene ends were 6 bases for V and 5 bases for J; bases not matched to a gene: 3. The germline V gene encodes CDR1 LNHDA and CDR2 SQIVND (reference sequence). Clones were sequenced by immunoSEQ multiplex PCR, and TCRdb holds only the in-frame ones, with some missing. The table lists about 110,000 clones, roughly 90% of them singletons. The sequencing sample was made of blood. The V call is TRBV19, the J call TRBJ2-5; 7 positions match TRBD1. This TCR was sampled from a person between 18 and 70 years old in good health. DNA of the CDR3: TGTGCCAGTAGCAGGGGGACGGAGACCCAGTACTTC. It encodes CASSRGTETQYF.